This paragraph reports one TCR beta chain. The data belong to a study of blood T cell repertoires in COVID-19. As for the study in general: Samples representing acute and convalescent COVID-19 were sourced from the United States, Italy and Spain.

The CDR3 totals 15 residues. Germline lookup yields CDR1 ENHRY and CDR2 SYGVKD. Trimming left V 3 bases short and J 0 bases short, with 9 bases between. In the study's own analysis: Amplification of reference gene primers provided the estimated nucleated cell counts. The assay was immunoSEQ multiplex PCR, and TCRdb's table has in-frame clones only and misses some. That table is the source of V, J and clone size, and D and trimming were worked out from the DNA. Counted here are under 200,000 clones, over 70% occurring once; the ten biggest clones make up approximately 9.9%. In assigning cohorts, the study relied on participant-reported clinical history.

The receptor was isolated from a man between 45 and 60 years old who had recovered from COVID-19. The chain is built from TRBV10-3 and TRBJ2-1, with D perhaps matching TRBD2 (5 bases). Sequencing was performed on PBMCs or T cells enriched from blood (not recorded which). CDR3: CAISDWESSYNEQFF. The CDR3 DNA reads TGTGCCATCAGTGACTGGGAGAGCTCCTACAATGAGCAGTTCTTC.